Following are 27 T cell receptor beta chains from one sample sequenced in a study of blood T cell repertoires in COVID-19. The repertoire was sequenced with immunoSEQ multiplex PCR; TCRdb's copy has only in-frame clones and lacks some. The sample has roughly 230,000 clones, more than 70% seen once; the top ten hold roughly 8.7%. The sequenced sample consisted of peripheral blood. These receptors all stem from a middle-aged man with active or convalescent COVID-19.

With respect to this clone: At one boundary the junction diverges from the germline segment, which might be a read error. The chain carries TRBV5-1 and TRBJ1-1; a possible D gene is TRBD1 (6 bases). The CDR3 length is 15 residues. Germline loops: CDR1 SGHRS, CDR2 YFSETQ. Written as DNA, the CDR3 is TGCGCCCGCAGCCCGGGGGAGGGGGGATTCGCTGAAGCTTTCTTT. Translation gives CARSPGEGGFAEAFF.

This clone came up many times. The J gene is TRBJ1-2, the V gene TRBV27; 9 nucleotides match TRBD1. Germline assignment: CDR1 MNHEY and CDR2 SMNVEV (reference sequence). With 0 bases clipped from V and 3 bases from J, the junction kept 2 bases outside the gene matches. This CDR3 is built from 15 residues. The CDR3 region is CASSLSDRGYYGYTF. In DNA form, the CDR3 reads TGTGCCAGCAGTTTATCGGACAGGGGCTACTATGGCTACACCTTC.

This chain joins TRBV19 and TRBJ1-1; perhaps TRBD1 as D (5 bases). Trimming pared 6 bases from V and 0 bases from J, leaving 11 bases between. The CDR3 spans 14 residues. From germline, CDR1 is LNHDA and CDR2 SQIVND (reference sequence). The CDR3 coding sequence is TGTGCCAGTAGACAGGAGGGTATGAACACTGAAGCTTTCTTT. It codes for CASRQEGMNTEAFF.

A few counts support this clone. The chain uses TRBV6-2 or TRBV6-3 and TRBJ2-5; 13 positions match TRBD2. Germline V gene lookup returns CDR1 MNHEY and CDR2 SVGEGT. CDR3 length equals 17 residues. V lost 0 bases and J lost 5; bases outside the gene matches: 6. The CDR3 nucleotides read TGTGCCAGCAGTTACTCGACTAGCGGGGGGCCGAGGGAGACCCAGTACTTC. This translates into CASSYSTSGGPRETQYF.

The chain combines TRBV6-6 with TRBJ1-5, with TRBD1 matching 10 bases. Germline lookup yields CDR1 MNHNY and CDR2 SVGAGI (reference sequence). V shed 6 bases, J shed 4 bases, and the junction held 15 bases outside the gene matches. This CDR3 spans 18 amino acids. CDR3 nucleotide sequence: TGTGCCAGCAGACGACTCCCGGGACAGGGGCTATCGAATCAGCCCCAGCATTTT. As protein: CASRRLPGQGLSNQPQHF.

This clone was observed a handful of times. CDR3 protein: CASSTQGRQPQHF. CDR3 DNA: TGTGCCAGCAGTACACAGGGACGACAGCCCCAGCATTTT. This chain links TRBV6-2 or TRBV6-3 with TRBJ1-5, with a tentative D call TRBD1 (6 bases). Germline assignment: CDR1 MNHEY and CDR2 SVGEGT. The CDR3 length is 13 residues. V lost 5 bases, J lost 7 bases, and 12 bases lay in between.

This sequence joins TRBV5-3 and TRBJ1-6; the D is unclear. TRBV5-3 is an ORF; its function is uncertain. Trimming cost V 6 bases and J 3 bases, with 7 bases left between them. This CDR3 region has 13 residues. CDR3 in DNA: TGTGCCAGAACTTCTCTCTATAATTCACCCCTCCACTTT. Its protein product is CARTSLYNSPLHF.

The chain has TRBV19 and TRBJ1-4; D is unclear. The germline V gene encodes CDR1 LNHDA and CDR2 SQIVND (reference sequence). The V gene lost 1 base and the J gene lost 4 bases, with 10 bases spanning the gap. The CDR3 loop spans 15 amino acids. The CDR3 nucleotides read TGTGCCAGTAGTATAGGCGGATTTGGTAATGAAAAACTGTTTTTT. Protein sequence: CASSIGGFGNEKLFF.

The chain recombines TRBV11-2 with TRBJ2-1; the D gene is possibly TRBD1 (5 bases). V was cut by 3 bases and J by 5 bases, with 17 bases left in between. Germline loops: CDR1 SGHAT, CDR2 FQNNGV. The CDR3 covers 16 residues. In DNA form, the CDR3 reads TGTGCCAGCAGCTTGGTAGGGGCTGGGCGGAACAATGAGCAGTTCTTC. Its translation: CASSLVGAGRNNEQFF.

This sequence joins TRBV5-1 and TRBJ1-5, with a weak D call TRBD1 (6 bases). There are 15 residues in the CDR3. Trimming stripped 5 bases from V and 2 bases from J, with 14 bases between. Germline V gives CDR1 SGHRS, CDR2 YFSETQ. CDR3 DNA: TGCGCCAGCAGTCCAGGGGAATTAGGCAATCAGCCCCAGCATTTT. Its protein product is CASSPGELGNQPQHF.

J is TRBJ1-6 and V is TRBV7-8, with 9 bases matching TRBD1. The CDR3 runs to 15 residues. The J segment lost 8 bases and the V segment lost 5 bases, leaving 7 bases of the junction unmatched. From germline, CDR1 is SGHVS and CDR2 FQNEAQ. The CDR3, as DNA: TGTGCCAGCAGCGATAGACAGGGGGTGTATTCACCCCTCCACTTT. The encoded protein is CASSDRQGVYSPLHF.

The chain joins TRBV5-8 to TRBJ2-7, with D tentatively TRBD2 (6 bases). V lost 4 bases and J lost 7, with 18 bases in between. From germline, CDR1 is SGHTS and CDR2 YDEGEE. This CDR3 comprises 14 residues. The CDR3 nucleotides are TGTGCCAGCAGCCGGTACGGGAGTCTGGAAGAGCAGTACTTC. It yields the protein CASSRYGSLEEQYF.

This chain connects TRBV6-1 to TRBJ2-7; 7 bases align to TRBD1. V shed 1 base, J shed 2 bases, and the junction held 8 bases outside the gene matches. The CDR3 is 16 amino acids. CDR1 MNHNS and CDR2 SASEGT come from the germline V gene. For the CDR3, the DNA is TGTGCCAGCAGTGAAGTAGCAGGGGGAGCACCCTACGAGCAGTACTTC. Protein: CASSEVAGGAPYEQYF.

The V call is TRBV30, the J call TRBJ1-1; D not resolved. Germline-derived CDR1 and CDR2 are GTSNPN and SVGIG (reference sequence). The CDR3 is 13 residues long. V was trimmed by 3 bases and J by 1 base, leaving 9 bases between them. CDR3 protein: CAWSLSENTEAFF. The CDR3 DNA reads TGTGCCTGGAGCCTAAGTGAGAACACTGAAGCTTTCTTT.

As regards this clone: One end of the junction does not line up with germline, which may come from a read error. The chain joins TRBV11-2 to TRBJ2-3; possible D gene TRBD1, 6 bases. The CDR3 totals 14 residues. Germline assignment: CDR1 SGHAT and CDR2 FQNNGV. The CDR3 region is CVSIKGWGPDTQYF. The CDR3 DNA follows: TGTGTCAGCATAAAAGGGTGGGGGCCAGATACGCAGTATTTT. Combining the CDR3 with reference TRBV11-2 and TRBJ2-3 gives the whole variable domain EAGVAQSPRYKIIEKRQSVAFWCNPISGHATLYWYQQILGQGPKLLIQFQNNGVVDDSQLPKDRFSAERLKGVDSTLKIQPAKLEDSAVYLCVSIKGWGPDTQYFGPGTRLTVL.

The chain couples TRBV30 to TRBJ2-5, with unresolved D. From germline, CDR1 is GTSNPN and CDR2 SVGIG (reference sequence). The CDR3 spans 10 residues. Trimming shortened V by 3 bases and J by 5 bases, and 4 bases separated the two germline ends. The CDR3 spells CAWRRETQYF. CDR3 DNA: TGTGCCTGGAGACGGGAGACCCAGTACTTC.

The rearrangement links TRBV18 to TRBJ1-5; D remains ambiguous. The germline gives CDR1 KGHSH, CDR2 LQKENI. This CDR3 region has 14 residues. V shed 5 bases and J shed 2 bases, with 10 bases lying between them. The CDR3 nucleotides read TGTGCCAGCTCAGCGGGGAACGGCAATCAGCCCCAGCATTTT. It specifies CASSAGNGNQPQHF.

The CDR3 reads CASSTRDTQYSGNTIYF. For the CDR3, the DNA is TGTGCCAGCAGCACCCGGGACACACAATACTCTGGAAACACCATATATTTT. This chain connects TRBV9 to TRBJ1-3; D may be TRBD1 (6 bases). Trimming removed 4 bases at V and 0 bases at J, with 17 bases between. The germline V gene encodes CDR1 SGDLS and CDR2 YYNGEE. There are 17 residues in the CDR3.

J is TRBJ1-4 and V is TRBV10-3; 9 positions match TRBD1. Trimming cost V 3 bases and J 0 bases; bases outside gene matches: 5. The CDR3 spans 17 residues. CDR1 and CDR2 (germline): ENHRY, SYGVKD. In nucleotides, the CDR3 is TGTGCCATCAGTGATCCGCGACAGGGGGCAACTAATGAAAAACTGTTTTTT. As protein: CAISDPRQGATNEKLFF.

The chain has TRBV7-9 and TRBJ1-2; D may be TRBD1 (6 bases). Germline V gene data show CDR1 as SEHNR and CDR2 as FQNEAQ (reference sequence). Trimming cost V 8 bases and J 4 bases, with 11 bases left between them. The CDR3 runs to 12 residues. For the CDR3, the DNA is TGTGCCAGCGGGGGCAGGGGCTATGGCTACACCTTC. Translated: CASGGRGYGYTF.

A few counts support this clone. The chain employs TRBV30 and TRBJ2-3; D perhaps matches TRBD2 (5 bases). Per germline, CDR1 GTSNPN and CDR2 SVGIG (reference sequence). V dropped 3 bases and J dropped 1 base, with 5 bases sitting between them. This CDR3 contains 12 residues. The CDR3 nucleotides are TGTGCCTGGAGGGGAGGCACAGATACGCAGTATTTT. Its translation is CAWRGGTDTQYF.

The chain couples TRBV7-9 to TRBJ2-5; 10 bases fit TRBD2. V trimming: 4 bases; J trimming: 6 bases; junction bases outside the gene matches: 8. Germline V lookup: CDR1 SEHNR, CDR2 FQNEAQ (reference sequence). The CDR3 sequence is 15 residues long. The CDR3 loop reads CASSWSGGAGKTQYF. CDR3 in DNA: TGTGCCAGCAGCTGGAGCGGGGGGGCCGGAAAGACCCAGTACTTC.

The V gene is TRBV6-5, the J gene TRBJ1-3, with 7 bases aligning to TRBD1. CDR1 and CDR2 from the germline V gene are MNHEY and SVGAGI. This CDR3 comprises 14 residues. V trimming: 4 bases; J trimming: 3 bases; junction bases outside the gene matches: 3. The CDR3 sequence is CASSLTGFGNTIYF. CDR3 nucleotide sequence: TGTGCCAGCAGTTTGACAGGGTTTGGAAACACCATATATTTT.

The chain employs TRBV24-1 and TRBJ2-3, with 8 bases lining up with TRBD2. The J segment lost 2 bases and the V segment lost 3 bases, leaving 6 bases of the junction unmatched. The CDR3 spans 16 residues. Germline loops: CDR1 KGHDR, CDR2 SFDVKD. CDR3 residues: CATSDVTSGYTDTQYF. The CDR3, as DNA: TGTGCCACCAGTGATGTCACTAGCGGATACACAGATACGCAGTATTTT.

In this sample, this clone turned up a few times. The chain employs TRBV29-1 and TRBJ1-5, with TRBD1 matching over 7 bases. There are 14 residues in the CDR3. J gave up 0 bases and V 5 bases, and 4 bases lay outside the gene matches. Germline V gives CDR1 SQVTM, CDR2 ANQGSEA. CDR3 bases: TGCAGCGTTTCACAGGGGAATAGCAATCAGCCCCAGCATTTT. Translated, it gives CSVSQGNSNQPQHF.

The CDR3 region is CASSFGLATDTQYF. The CDR3 nucleotides are TGCGCCAGCAGCTTTGGGCTAGCGACAGATACGCAGTATTTT. The chain joins TRBV5-1 to TRBJ2-3; D is perhaps TRBD2 (6 bases). The CDR3 runs 14 residues. V lost 2 bases, J lost 3 bases, and 10 bases lay in between. Per the germline V gene, CDR1 is SGHRS and CDR2 is YFSETQ.

The V gene is TRBV25-1, the J gene TRBJ1-2; maybe TRBD1 (6 bases). Trimming stripped 5 bases from V and 2 bases from J, with 21 bases between. CDR3 length equals 17 residues. Germline values: CDR1 MGHDK, CDR2 SYGVNS. The CDR3 DNA reads as TGTGCCAGCAGTCCAAATCCTGGGGGGGCCTACAACTATGGCTACACCTTC. Its protein product is CASSPNPGGAYNYGYTF.